One and the same sample provided the 19 T cell receptor beta chains below, sequenced in a study of shared clonotypes between healthy human individuals (dated by TCRdb to about 2020). The library was generated by the immunoSEQ multiplex PCR assay. TCRdb re-hosts the immuneACCESS table, in-frame sequences only. Its copies lack some clones; in the studies checked, an unresolved V gene accounts for under half of them, and the cause for the rest is not known. The sample includes roughly 2 million clones, with over 85% observed a single time. Together, the top ten hold 0.9% to 1.3% of the sample. For the CD8 naive samples, CD45RO-negative cells were positively selected for CCR7, yielding a CD45RA+CCR7+ population from which TemRA cells were excluded. Source material: naive CD8+ T cells sorted from blood. In light of the paper, this sample's cell subset or site label describes: CD45RA+CCR7+. These TCRs come from a man younger than 30 in good health.

For this clone: Other nucleotide sequences from this sample produce the same CDR3. The gene calls are TRBV5-6 and TRBJ1-5; D is ambiguous. Trimming removed 0 bases at V and 4 bases at J, with 8 bases between. The germline V gene has CDR1 SGHDT and CDR2 YYEEEE. The CDR3 has 14 amino acids. Here the CDR3 reads CASSLGAGNQPQHF. CDR3 DNA: TGTGCCAGCAGCTTGGGAGCGGGAAATCAGCCCCAGCATTTT.

V is TRBV28 and J is TRBJ2-7, with 11 bases matching TRBD2. Losses at the gene ends were 6 bases for V and 3 bases for J; bases not matched to a gene: 10. Germline V gene lookup returns CDR1 MDHEN and CDR2 SYDVKM. The CDR3 length is 16 residues. The DNA of the CDR3 is TGTGCCAGCAGAACTCCTGGGACTAGCGGAGGCTACGAGCAGTACTTC. Protein product: CASRTPGTSGGYEQYF.

V gene TRBV6-1 combines with J gene TRBJ2-7, with D tentatively TRBD2 (5 bases). The length of the CDR3 is 15 residues. Germline V gene lookup returns CDR1 MNHNS and CDR2 SASEGT. The V and J ends lost 2 bases and 1 base respectively, with 12 bases between them. The CDR3 spells CASSELVGDSYEQYF. Written as DNA, the CDR3 is TGTGCCAGCAGTGAATTGGTCGGGGATTCCTACGAGCAGTACTTC.

In its sample, this clone was seen once. This chain links TRBV19 with TRBJ1-5; D gene ambiguous. V lost 6 bases, J lost 5 bases, and 11 bases lay in between. The germline V gene has CDR1 LNHDA and CDR2 SQIVND (reference sequence). The CDR3 extends over 13 amino acids. The DNA of the CDR3 is TGTGCCAGTAGCACACGGGAGCATCAGCCCCAGCATTTT. It is translated as CASSTREHQPQHF.

The V gene is TRBV7-6, the J gene TRBJ2-1; D gene unclear. The CDR3 runs 11 residues. The V end was cut by 5 bases, the J end by 6 bases, with 5 bases between. The germline gives CDR1 SGHVS, CDR2 FNYEAQ. Written as DNA, the CDR3 is TGTGCCAGCAGCGACACCAATGAGCAGTTCTTC. Translation: CASSDTNEQFF.

This clone was picked up one time. The chain couples TRBV25-1 to TRBJ1-4; 7 nucleotides match TRBD1. Trimming took 7 bases from V and 6 from J; bases not matched to a gene: 8. CDR1 and CDR2 from the germline V gene are MGHDK and SYGVNS. There are 14 residues in the CDR3. The DNA for the CDR3 is TGTGCCAGCACGTCCTTAACAGGGGATGAAAAACTGTTTTTT. Its protein product is CASTSLTGDEKLFF. Full variable domain (outside the CDR3, taken from reference TRBV25-1 and TRBJ1-4): EADIYQTPRYLVIGTGKKITLECSQTMGHDKMYWYQQDPGMELHLIHYSYGVNSTEKGDLSSESTVSRIRTEHFPLTLESARPSHTSQYLCASTSLTGDEKLFFGSGTQLSVL.

This clone was seen a single time. V and J are TRBV28 and TRBJ2-3, with TRBD2 as a possible D gene (7 bases). Germline-derived CDR1 and CDR2 are MDHEN and SYDVKM. The CDR3 is made up of 13 amino acids. V lost 6 bases and J 4 bases, leaving 11 bases between the germline ends. The CDR3 loop reads CASRWGGPDTQYF. Here the CDR3 DNA reads TGTGCCAGCAGGTGGGGGGGGCCAGATACGCAGTATTTT.

In the case of this clone: A far larger clone is one base from this, pointing to a likely read error. The genes are TRBV4-1 and TRBJ2-7, with D perhaps assigned TRBD1 or TRBD2 (5 bases each). Germline CDR1 and CDR2: MGHRA and YSYEKL. Trimming left V 8 bases short and J 5 bases short, with 16 bases between. The CDR3 runs 13 residues. This CDR3 reads CASRGVGSNEQYF. CDR3 nucleotides: TGCGCCAGCCGAGGGGTGGGGAGTAACGAGCAGTACTTC.

This rearrangement joins TRBV18 to TRBJ1-1; TRBD1 is a possible D gene (6 bases). Deletions cut 6 bases from V and 3 bases from J, with 14 bases between. CDR1 and CDR2 (germline): KGHSH, LQKENI. This CDR3 comprises 14 residues. CDR3 sequence: CASSPTGFDTEAFF. The CDR3 DNA reads as TGTGCCAGCTCTCCAACAGGGTTCGACACTGAAGCTTTCTTT.

The V and J genes are TRBV13 and TRBJ2-7; TRBD1 agrees at 7 bases. The germline CDR1 and CDR2 sequences are PRHDT and FYEKMQ (reference sequence). The length of the CDR3 is 14 residues. V trimming: 5 bases; J trimming: 0 bases; junction bases outside the gene matches: 4. The CDR3 nucleotides read TGTGCCAGCAGCGCCCGGGACAGCTCCTACGAGCAGTACTTC. Its translation is CASSARDSSYEQYF.

This chain links TRBV4-3 with TRBJ1-4; TRBD1 matches 7 bases. CDR1 and CDR2 (germline): LGHNA, YSLEER. CDR3 length: 17 residues. V trimming: 4 bases; J trimming: 5 bases; junction bases outside the gene matches: 13. The CDR3: CASSLLGGGTENEKLFF. The CDR3 DNA reads as TGCGCCAGCAGCCTCCTAGGGGGCGGGACAGAAAATGAAAAACTGTTTTTT.

This clone was counted a single time. As DNA, the CDR3 is TGTGCCAGCAGTCTCGTCTACGAGCAGTACTTC. Protein product: CASSLVYEQYF. The chain couples TRBV27 to TRBJ2-7; no firm D call. Germline lookup yields CDR1 MNHEY and CDR2 SMNVEV (reference sequence). CDR3 length: 11 amino acids. Trimming pared 5 bases from V and 3 bases from J, leaving 5 bases between.

In DNA form, the CDR3 reads TGTGCCAGCAGCTTAGCTTCGGCCACAGGGGGTGAAAAACTGTTTTTT. Amino acids: CASSLASATGGEKLFF. This chain joins TRBV7-2 and TRBJ1-4; TRBD1 agrees at 8 bases. Germline CDR1 is SGHTA and CDR2 is FQGNSA. The V and J ends lost 0 bases and 7 bases, in that order; junction bases with no gene match: 7. This CDR3 contains 16 residues.

The CDR3: CASSYSTSAFNEQYF. The CDR3 coding sequence is TGTGCCAGCAGTTACTCGACTAGCGCGTTCAACGAGCAGTACTTC. The chain uses TRBV6-5 and TRBJ2-7, with 8 bases identical to TRBD2. Germline trimming cut 0 bases from V and 5 bases from J; bases unmatched to any gene: 6. CDR1 is MNHEY, CDR2 SVGAGI, per germline. There are 15 residues in the CDR3.

This chain joins TRBV7-9 and TRBJ2-2; 7 bases match TRBD2. The CDR3 runs to 13 residues. Unmatched junction bases numbered 3, after V lost 4 bases and J lost 7 bases. Per the germline V gene, CDR1 is SEHNR and CDR2 is FQNEAQ (reference sequence). The CDR3 coding sequence is TGTGCCAGCAGCTGGGCGGGGGACGGGGAGCTGTTTTTT. Its protein is CASSWAGDGELFF.

V usage is TRBV29-1 and J usage is TRBJ1-1; a possible D gene is TRBD1 (5 bases). The V and J ends lost 6 bases and 5 bases respectively, with 22 bases between them. The CDR3 is made up of 15 amino acids. Germline CDR1 reads SQVTM; CDR2 reads ANQGSEA. CDR3 sequence reads: CSVKPDGGWGTEAFF. In DNA, the CDR3 is TGCAGCGTGAAACCCGACGGGGGGTGGGGAACTGAAGCTTTCTTT.

The chain has TRBV19 and TRBJ2-1, with 12 bases fitting TRBD2. CDR1 and CDR2 from the germline V gene are LNHDA and SQIVND (reference sequence). The length of the CDR3 is 14 residues. V was clipped by 4 bases and J by 6 bases; unmatched bases: 1. The CDR3 DNA reads as TGTGCCAGTAGTACGACTAGCGGGGGCAATGAGCAGTTCTTC. Translated, it gives CASSTTSGGNEQFF.

The V gene is TRBV7-6, the J gene TRBJ2-5; D is uncertain. In germline, CDR1 is SGHVS, CDR2 FNYEAQ. The CDR3 length is 13 residues. The V and J ends lost 1 base and 1 base respectively, with 4 bases between them. The CDR3 region has the DNA TGTGCCAGCAGCTTAGTGAGCCAAGAGACCCAGTACTTC. Its translation: CASSLVSQETQYF.

This chain links TRBV9 with TRBJ2-7, with 9 bases matching TRBD2. Trimming took 2 bases from V and 5 from J; bases not matched to a gene: 5. This CDR3 is 14 amino acids long. From germline, CDR1 is SGDLS and CDR2 YYNGEE. In DNA, the CDR3 is TGTGCCAGCAGCGTCGCTAGCGGGGTCGACGAGCAGTACTTC. Its protein product is CASSVASGVDEQYF.